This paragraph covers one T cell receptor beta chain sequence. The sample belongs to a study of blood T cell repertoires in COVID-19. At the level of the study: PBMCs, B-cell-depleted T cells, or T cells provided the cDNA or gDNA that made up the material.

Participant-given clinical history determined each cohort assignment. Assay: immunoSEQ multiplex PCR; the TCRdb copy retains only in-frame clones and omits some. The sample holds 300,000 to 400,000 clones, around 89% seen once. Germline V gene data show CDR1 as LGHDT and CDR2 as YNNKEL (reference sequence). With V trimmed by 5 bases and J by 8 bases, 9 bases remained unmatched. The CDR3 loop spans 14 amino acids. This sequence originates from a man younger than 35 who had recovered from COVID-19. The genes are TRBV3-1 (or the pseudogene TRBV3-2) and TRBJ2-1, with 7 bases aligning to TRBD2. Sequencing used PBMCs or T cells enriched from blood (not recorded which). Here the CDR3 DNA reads TGTGCCAGCAGCAACGTAGCGGGCGGGGATGAGCAGTTCTTC. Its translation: CASSNVAGGDEQFF.